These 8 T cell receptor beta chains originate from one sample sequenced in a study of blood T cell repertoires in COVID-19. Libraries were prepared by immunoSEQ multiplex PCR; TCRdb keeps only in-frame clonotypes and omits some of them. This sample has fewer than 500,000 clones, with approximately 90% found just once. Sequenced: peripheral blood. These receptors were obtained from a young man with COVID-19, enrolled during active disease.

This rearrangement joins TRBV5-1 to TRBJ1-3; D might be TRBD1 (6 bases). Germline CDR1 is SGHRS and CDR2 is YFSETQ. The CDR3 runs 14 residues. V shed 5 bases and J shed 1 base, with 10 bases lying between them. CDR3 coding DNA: TGCGCCAGCAGTCCAGGGGATTCTGGAAACACCATATATTTT. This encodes CASSPGDSGNTIYF. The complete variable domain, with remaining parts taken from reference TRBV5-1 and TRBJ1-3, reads KAGVTQTPRYLIKTRGQQVTLSCSPISGHRSVSWYQQTPGQGLQFLFEYFSETQRNKGNFPGRFSGRQFSNSRSEMNVSTLELGDSALYLCASSPGDSGNTIYFGEGSWLTVV.

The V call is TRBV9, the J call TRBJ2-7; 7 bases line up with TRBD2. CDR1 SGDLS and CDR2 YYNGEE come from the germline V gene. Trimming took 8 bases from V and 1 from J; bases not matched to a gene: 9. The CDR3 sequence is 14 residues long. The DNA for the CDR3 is TGTGCCAGTAATGGCGGGGGACTTTCCTACGAGCAGTACTTC. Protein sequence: CASNGGGLSYEQYF.

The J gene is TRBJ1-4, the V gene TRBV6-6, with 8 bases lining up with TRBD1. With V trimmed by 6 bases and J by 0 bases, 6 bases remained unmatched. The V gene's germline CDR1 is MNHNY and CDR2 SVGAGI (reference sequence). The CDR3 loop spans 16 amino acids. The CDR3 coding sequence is TGTGCCAGCAGGACGGGACAGGCGTCAACTAATGAAAAACTGTTTTTT. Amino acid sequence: CASRTGQASTNEKLFF.

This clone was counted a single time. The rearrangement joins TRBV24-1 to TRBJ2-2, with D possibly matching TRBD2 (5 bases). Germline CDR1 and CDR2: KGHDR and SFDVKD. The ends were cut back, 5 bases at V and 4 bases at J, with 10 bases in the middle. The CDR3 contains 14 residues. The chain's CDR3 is CATSAPAGTGELFF. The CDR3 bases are TGTGCCACCAGTGCACCCGCGGGCACCGGGGAGCTGTTTTTT.

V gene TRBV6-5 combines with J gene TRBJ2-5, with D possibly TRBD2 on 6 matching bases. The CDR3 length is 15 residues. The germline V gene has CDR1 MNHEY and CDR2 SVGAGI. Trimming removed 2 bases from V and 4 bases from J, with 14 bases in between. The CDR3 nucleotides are TGTGCCAGCAGTTACCGGTCCGGGACTGGAGAGACCCAGTACTTC. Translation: CASSYRSGTGETQYF.

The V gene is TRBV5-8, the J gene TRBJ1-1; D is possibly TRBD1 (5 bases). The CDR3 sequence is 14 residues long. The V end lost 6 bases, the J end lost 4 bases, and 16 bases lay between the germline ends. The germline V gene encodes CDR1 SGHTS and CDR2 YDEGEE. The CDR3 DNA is TGTGCCAGCACCTCTGGATGGGGGGGCACTGAAGCTTTCTTT. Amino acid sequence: CASTSGWGGTEAFF.

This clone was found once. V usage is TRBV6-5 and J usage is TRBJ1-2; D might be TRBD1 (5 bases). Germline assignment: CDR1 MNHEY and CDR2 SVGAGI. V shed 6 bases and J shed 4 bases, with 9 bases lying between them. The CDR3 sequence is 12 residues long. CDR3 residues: CASSDSLYGYTF. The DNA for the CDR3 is TGTGCCAGCAGCGACAGCCTCTATGGCTACACCTTC.

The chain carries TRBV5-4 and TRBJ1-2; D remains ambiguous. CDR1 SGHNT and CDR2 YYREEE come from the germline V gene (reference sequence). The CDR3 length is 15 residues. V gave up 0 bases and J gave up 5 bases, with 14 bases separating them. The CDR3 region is CASSLAPSPGYGYTF. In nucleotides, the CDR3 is TGTGCCAGCAGCTTGGCCCCCTCCCCGGGGTATGGCTACACCTTC.